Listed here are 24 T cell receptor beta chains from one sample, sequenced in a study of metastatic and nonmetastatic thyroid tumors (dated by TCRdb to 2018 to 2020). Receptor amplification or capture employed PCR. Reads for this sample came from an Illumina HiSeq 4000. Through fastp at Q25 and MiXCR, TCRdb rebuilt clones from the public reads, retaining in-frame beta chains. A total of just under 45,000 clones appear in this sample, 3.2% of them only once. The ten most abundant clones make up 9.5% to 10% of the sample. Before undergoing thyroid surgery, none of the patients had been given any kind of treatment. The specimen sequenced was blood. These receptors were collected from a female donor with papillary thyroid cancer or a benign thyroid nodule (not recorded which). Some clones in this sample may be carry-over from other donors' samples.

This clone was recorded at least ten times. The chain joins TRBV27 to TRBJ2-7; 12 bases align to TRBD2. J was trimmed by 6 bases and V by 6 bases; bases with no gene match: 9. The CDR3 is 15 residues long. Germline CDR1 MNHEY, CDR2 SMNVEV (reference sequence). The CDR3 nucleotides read TGTGCCAGCAGGAATCCGGGACTAGCGGGTAGCGAGCAGTACTTC. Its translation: CASRNPGLAGSEQYF.

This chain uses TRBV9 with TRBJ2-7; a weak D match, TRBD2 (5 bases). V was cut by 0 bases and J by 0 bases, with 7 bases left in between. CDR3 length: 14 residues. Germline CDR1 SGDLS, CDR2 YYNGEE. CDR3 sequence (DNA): TGTGCCAGCAGCGTAGGTCGGGACTCCTACGAGCAGTACTTC. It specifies CASSVGRDSYEQYF.

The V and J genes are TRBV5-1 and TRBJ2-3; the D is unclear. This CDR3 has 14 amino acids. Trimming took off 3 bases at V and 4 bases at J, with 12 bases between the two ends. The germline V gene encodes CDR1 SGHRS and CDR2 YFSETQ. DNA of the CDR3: TGCGCCAGCAGCTCGCTAAACATCCCAGATACGCAGTATTTT. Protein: CASSSLNIPDTQYF.

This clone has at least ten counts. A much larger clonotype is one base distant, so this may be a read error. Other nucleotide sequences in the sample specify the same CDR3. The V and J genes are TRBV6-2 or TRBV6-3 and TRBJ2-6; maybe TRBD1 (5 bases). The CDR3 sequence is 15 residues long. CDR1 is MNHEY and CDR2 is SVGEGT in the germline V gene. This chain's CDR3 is CASSPLGFGANVLTF. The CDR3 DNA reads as TGTGCCAGCAGTCCCCTAGGGTTTGGGGCCAACGTCCTGACATTC.

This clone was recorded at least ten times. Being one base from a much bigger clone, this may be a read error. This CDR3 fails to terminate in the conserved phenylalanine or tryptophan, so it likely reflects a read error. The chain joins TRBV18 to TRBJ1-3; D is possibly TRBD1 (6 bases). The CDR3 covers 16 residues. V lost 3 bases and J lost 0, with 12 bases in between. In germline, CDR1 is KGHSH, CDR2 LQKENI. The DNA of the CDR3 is TGTGCCAGCTCACCCTCGGGACACCGCTCTGGAAACACCATATATCTT. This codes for CASSPSGHRSGNTIYL.

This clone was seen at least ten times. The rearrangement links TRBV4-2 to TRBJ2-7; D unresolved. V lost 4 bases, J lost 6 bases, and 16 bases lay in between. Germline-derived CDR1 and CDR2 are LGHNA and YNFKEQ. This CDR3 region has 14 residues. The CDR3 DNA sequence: TGTGCCAGCAGCCCGAGTTACCCCCGCGGCGAGCAGTACTTC. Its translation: CASSPSYPRGEQYF.

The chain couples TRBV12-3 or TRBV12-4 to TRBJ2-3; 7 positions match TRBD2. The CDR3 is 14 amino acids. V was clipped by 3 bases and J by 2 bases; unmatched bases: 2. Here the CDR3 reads CASSLGGDTDTQYF. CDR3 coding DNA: TGTGCCAGCAGTTTGGGAGGGGACACAGATACGCAGTATTTT.

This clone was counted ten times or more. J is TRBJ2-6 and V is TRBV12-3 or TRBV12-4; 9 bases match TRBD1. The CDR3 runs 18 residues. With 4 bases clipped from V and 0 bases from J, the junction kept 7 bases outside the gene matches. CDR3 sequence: CASSWGTGIFSGANVLTF. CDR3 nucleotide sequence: TGTGCCAGCAGTTGGGGGACAGGGATTTTCTCTGGGGCCAACGTCCTGACTTTC.

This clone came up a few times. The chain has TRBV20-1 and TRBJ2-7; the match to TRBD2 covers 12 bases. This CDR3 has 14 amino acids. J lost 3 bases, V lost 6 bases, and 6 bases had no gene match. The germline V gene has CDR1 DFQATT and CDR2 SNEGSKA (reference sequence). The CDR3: CSAIPGLAGYEQYF. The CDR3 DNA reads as TGCAGTGCCATTCCGGGACTAGCGGGCTACGAGCAGTACTTC.

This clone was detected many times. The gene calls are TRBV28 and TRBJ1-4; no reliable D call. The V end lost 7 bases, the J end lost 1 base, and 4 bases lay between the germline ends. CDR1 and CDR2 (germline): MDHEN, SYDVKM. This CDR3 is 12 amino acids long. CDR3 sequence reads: CASTITNEKLFF. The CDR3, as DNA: TGTGCCAGCACTATAACTAATGAAAAACTGTTTTTT.

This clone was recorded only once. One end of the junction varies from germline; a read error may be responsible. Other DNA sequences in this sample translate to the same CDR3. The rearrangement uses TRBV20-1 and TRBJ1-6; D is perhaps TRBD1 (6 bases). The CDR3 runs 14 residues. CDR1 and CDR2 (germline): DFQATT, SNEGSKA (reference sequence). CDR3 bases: TGCAGTGCTGGAGATGGGGACATCACATCACCCCTCCATTTT. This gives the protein CSAGDGDITSPLHF.

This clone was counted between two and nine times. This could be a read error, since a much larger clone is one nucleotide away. In DNA form, the CDR3 reads TGTGCCAGCAGTTACTCGACAGGGAACACTGAAGCTTTCTTT. Encoded protein: CASSYSTGNTEAFF. The V call is TRBV6-6, the J call TRBJ1-1, with a tentative D call TRBD1 (6 bases). The germline CDR1 and CDR2 sequences are MNHNY and SVGAGI (reference sequence). The CDR3 is 14 amino acids. The ends were cut back, 0 bases at V and 1 base at J, with 6 bases in the middle.

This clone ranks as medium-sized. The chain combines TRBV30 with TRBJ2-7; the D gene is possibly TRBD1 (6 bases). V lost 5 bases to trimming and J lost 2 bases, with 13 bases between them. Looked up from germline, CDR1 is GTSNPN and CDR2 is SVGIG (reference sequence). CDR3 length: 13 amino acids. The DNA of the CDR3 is TGTGCCTGGGATAGGACAGCTACCTACGAGCAGTACTTC. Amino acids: CAWDRTATYEQYF.

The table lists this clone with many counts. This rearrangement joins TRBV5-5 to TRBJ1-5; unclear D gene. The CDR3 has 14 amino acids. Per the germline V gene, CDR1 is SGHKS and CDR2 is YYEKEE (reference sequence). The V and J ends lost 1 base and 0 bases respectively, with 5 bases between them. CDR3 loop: CASSLRGSNQPQHF. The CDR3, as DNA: TGTGCCAGCAGCTTGCGGGGTAGCAATCAGCCCCAGCATTTT. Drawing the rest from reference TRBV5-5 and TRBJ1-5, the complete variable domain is DAGVTQSPTHLIKTRGQQVTLRCSPISGHKSVSWYQQVLGQGPQFIFQYYEKEERGRGNFPDRFSARQFPNYSSELNVNALLLGDSALYLCASSLRGSNQPQHFGDGTRLSIL.

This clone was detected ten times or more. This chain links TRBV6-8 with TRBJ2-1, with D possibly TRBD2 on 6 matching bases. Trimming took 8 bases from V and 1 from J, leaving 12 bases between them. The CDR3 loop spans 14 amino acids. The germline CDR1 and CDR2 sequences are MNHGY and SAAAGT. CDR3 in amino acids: CASEGGRSYNEQFF. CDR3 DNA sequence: TGTGCCAGCGAGGGAGGACGTTCCTACAATGAGCAGTTCTTC.

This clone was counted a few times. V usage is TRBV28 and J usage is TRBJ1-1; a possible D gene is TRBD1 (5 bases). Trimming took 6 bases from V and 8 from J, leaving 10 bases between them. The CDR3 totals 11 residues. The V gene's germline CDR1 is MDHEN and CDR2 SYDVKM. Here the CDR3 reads CASRDDREAFF. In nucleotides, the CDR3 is TGTGCCAGCAGAGATGACAGAGAAGCTTTCTTT. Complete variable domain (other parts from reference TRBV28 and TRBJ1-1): DVKVTQSSRYLVKRTGEKVFLECVQDMDHENMFWYRQDPGLGLRLIYFSYDVKMKEKGDIPEGYSVSREKKERFSLILESASTNQTSMYLCASRDDREAFFGQGTRLTVV.

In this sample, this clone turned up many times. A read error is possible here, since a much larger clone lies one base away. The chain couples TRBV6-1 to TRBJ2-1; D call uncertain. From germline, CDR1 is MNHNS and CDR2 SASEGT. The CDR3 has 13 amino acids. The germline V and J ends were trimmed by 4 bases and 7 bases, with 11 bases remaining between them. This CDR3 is CASSGKQENEQFF. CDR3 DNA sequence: TGTGCCAGCAGTGGAAAGCAGGAGAATGAGCAGTTCTTC.

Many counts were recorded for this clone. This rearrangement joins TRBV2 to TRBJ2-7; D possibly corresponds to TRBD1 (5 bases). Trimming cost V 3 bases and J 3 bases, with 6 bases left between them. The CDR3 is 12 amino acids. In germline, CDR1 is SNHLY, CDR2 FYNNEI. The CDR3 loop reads CASSEQGYEQYF. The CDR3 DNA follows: TGTGCCAGCAGTGAGCAGGGCTACGAGCAGTACTTC.

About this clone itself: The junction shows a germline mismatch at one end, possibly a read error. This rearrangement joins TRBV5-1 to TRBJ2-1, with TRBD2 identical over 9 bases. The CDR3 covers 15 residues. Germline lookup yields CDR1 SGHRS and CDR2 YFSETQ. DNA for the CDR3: TGCGCCAGCAGTAGGACTAGCGACTCCTACAATGAGCAATTCTTC. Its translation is CASSRTSDSYNEQFF.

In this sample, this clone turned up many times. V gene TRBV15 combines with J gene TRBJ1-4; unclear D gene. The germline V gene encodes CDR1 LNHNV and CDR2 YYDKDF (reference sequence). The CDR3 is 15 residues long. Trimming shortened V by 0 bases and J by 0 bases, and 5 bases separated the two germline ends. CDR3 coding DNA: TGTGCCACCAGCAGAGATATTGCAACTAATGAAAAACTGTTTTTT. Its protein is CATSRDIATNEKLFF.

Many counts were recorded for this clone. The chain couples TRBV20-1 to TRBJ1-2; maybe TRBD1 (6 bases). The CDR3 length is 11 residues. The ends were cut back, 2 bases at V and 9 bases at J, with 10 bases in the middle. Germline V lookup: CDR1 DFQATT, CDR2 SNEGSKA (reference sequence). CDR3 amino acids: CSARQGWSYTF. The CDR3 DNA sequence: TGCAGTGCTAGACAGGGGTGGAGCTACACCTTC.

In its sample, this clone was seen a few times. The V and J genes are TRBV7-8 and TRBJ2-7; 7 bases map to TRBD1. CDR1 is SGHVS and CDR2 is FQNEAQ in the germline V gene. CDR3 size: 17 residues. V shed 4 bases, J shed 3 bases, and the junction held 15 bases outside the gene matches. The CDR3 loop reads CASSSSPGTAPYYEQYF. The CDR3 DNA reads TGTGCCAGCAGCTCCTCCCCTGGGACAGCTCCATACTACGAGCAGTACTTC.

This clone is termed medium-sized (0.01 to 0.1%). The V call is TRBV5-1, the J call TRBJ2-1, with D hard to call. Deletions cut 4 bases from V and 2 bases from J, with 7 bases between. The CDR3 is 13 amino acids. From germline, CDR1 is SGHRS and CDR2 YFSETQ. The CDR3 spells CASSTRPYNEQFF. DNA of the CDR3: TGCGCCAGCAGCACCCGTCCCTACAATGAGCAGTTCTTC.

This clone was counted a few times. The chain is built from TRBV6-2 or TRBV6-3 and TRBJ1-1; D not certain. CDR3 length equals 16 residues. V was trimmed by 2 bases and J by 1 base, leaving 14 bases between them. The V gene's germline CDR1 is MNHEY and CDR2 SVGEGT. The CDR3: CASSYEVGQKNTEAFF. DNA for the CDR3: TGTGCCAGCAGTTACGAGGTGGGCCAGAAGAACACTGAAGCTTTCTTT.